This T cell receptor (beta chain) was documented in a study of cytomegalovirus exposure and HLA in healthy donors (dated by TCRdb to 2016 to 2017). Regarding the research as a whole: According to an earlier analysis of 450 to 650 of the donors, 150 million to 200 million T cells yielded some 120 million unique TCR beta sequences and roughly 280 Gb of sequence data. A handful of DR-DQ haplotypes were treated as single units for association and clustering because of strong linkage in the cohort. The T cell repertoires of 700 or so subjects were profiled by immunosequencing and related to cytomegalovirus serostatus. Donor age, sex, ethnicity and CMV serostatus were compiled alongside the repertoire data. To study patterns of TCR occurrence, a later analysis re-analyzed previously published TCR beta repertoires from 600 to 750 donors and added high-resolution HLA genotyping. The study was designed to test whether signatures of past pathogen exposure could be identified by cataloging public T cell receptors. Among the roughly 400 genotyped donors, around 79% belonged to the genetic ancestry cluster associated with self-reported Caucasian donors. HLA typing covered class I and class II loci at four-digit resolution. High-throughput TCR immunosequencing, statistical association of individual TCRs with disease status, and machine learning were combined to predict cytomegalovirus infection status. Roughly 300 gigabases of sequencing data and approximately 85 million unique TCR sequences were included in an early release covering around 600 HLA-typed donors. Across under 500 genotyped donors of the cohort, an average of about 240,000 unique TCR beta nucleotide sequences per donor were sequenced, and roughly 18% of those sequences were non-productive. All discovery cohort repertoires had been generated on a single sequencing platform. A later genetic analysis used genome-wide SNP genotypes for about 65% of the roughly 700 donors, treating that subset as a discovery cohort. A separate validation cohort of 100 to 150 different subjects was used in addition to the roughly 620-subject first cohort. An earlier analysis of fewer than 700 of the donors applied high-throughput TCR beta sequencing to assess whether each TCR beta V gene segment acted as functional or pseudogenic. The number of donors typed differed by locus, with about 629-640 for A, B, C, DRB1 and DQB1, roughly 520 for DQA1, over 600 for DPA1, and some 440 for DPB1. The later analysis used no new phenotypic data to find candidate immune exposures, relying instead on TCR beta sequences and their occurrence across donors.

The library relied on the immunoSEQ multiplex PCR assay. For the multiplex PCR, a mixture combining 60 forward primers for TCR Vbeta segments and 13 reverse primers for TCR Jbeta segments was used. Amplification of the CDR3 region of rearranged TCR beta genes was performed with a multiplex PCR assay on genomic DNA. Amplified TCR beta libraries were sequenced as 87-base-pair reads on the Illumina HiSeq System. In the paper's pipeline: A later analysis tallied 75 million to 95 million unique TCR beta chains across the 700 or so repertoires, and approximately 11 million of those chains were shared by two or more donors. A nearest-neighbor algorithm error-corrected the raw reads and collapsed the reads into unique sequences, merging closely related sequences to remove PCR and sequencing errors. V, D and J gene segments were assigned by aligning CDR3 sequences to IMGT reference sequences. For a sequence to be retained, a match of at least six nucleotides to both a V gene segment and a J gene segment was required. Rearrangements were classified as productive when the CDR3 lacked stop codons and remained in frame with V and J, and all other rearrangements were classified as non-productive. CDR3 was defined by IMGT convention, running from the second conserved V-encoded cysteine to the conserved J-encoded phenylalanine. The earlier analysis of about 590 of the donors excluded sequences that lacked an unambiguous match to a single V gene segment. In an earlier analysis of 587 of the donors, V segments were called functional above 56.7% productive rearrangements and were called segregating when the between-donor standard deviation exceeded 5%. To diagnose cytomegalovirus status from the catalog of TCR beta chain sequences, a statistical classification framework was built. In a later analysis, V and J genes were assigned by comparing TCR nucleotide sequences against IMGT/GENE-DB human TR gene sequences. Using the TCRdist pipeline, a later analysis assigned CDR3 sequences along with most-parsimonious VDJ recombination scenarios. In a later analysis, each TCR beta chain was defined by its CDR3 amino acid sequence together with its V-gene family, and reads without a unique V-gene family were excluded. As a way to deal with suspected cross-contamination and a sequencing artifact, a later analysis dropped roughly 620 nucleotide sequences that were highly shared and had low generation probability. For each public chain, a later analysis derived a clonal expansion index from normalized ranks of inferred template counts within each repertoire. In a later analysis, generation probabilities were computed with a VDJ recombination model fitted to out-of-frame rearrangements, and the resulting probabilities were checked against IGoR. Hypergeometric tests were used in a later analysis to score TCR-TCR, TCR-HLA and TCR-CMV co-occurrence, with a repertoire-size bias correction applied to the TCR pairs. False discovery rates were estimated in a later analysis by permuting HLA or CMV assignments 20 times. A later analysis grouped co-occurring TCRs with DBSCAN, adding TCRdist sequence similarity when clustering within HLA-allele-positive subsets. Repertoires with fewer than 30,000 or more than 120,000 public chains, plus five repertoires with anomalous nucleotide sharing, were excluded from co-occurrence clustering. This immuneACCESS table, as held by TCRdb, lists in-frame sequences with V and J called but not all clones. Of the missing ones, under half trace to an unresolved V gene in checked studies; the others have no known cause. Clone size and the V and J calls come from that table; the DNA yielded D and trimming. The sample data list about 130,000 clones, and about 82% of these were observed just once. Clones ranked in the top ten supply approximately 4.3% of the sample.

The cohort consisted of 600 or so healthy bone marrow donors. At the time of sampling, all cohort members were nominally healthy, though unrecorded immune exposures were likely present. Of the approximately 670 cohort members, about 280 had positive CMV serostatus and approximately 400 had negative CMV serostatus, and CMV serostatus was not recorded for the donor. A peripheral blood sample was collected from each donor, and TCR beta sequencing was performed on peripheral blood mononuclear cells. The Qiagen DNeasy Blood Extraction Kit was used to extract genomic DNA from the blood cell samples. The CDR3 runs 14 residues from the cysteine to the phenylalanine. Left in the record is the CDR3 DNA by itself, 42 bases read in frame from the first base. CDR1 SGHDT and CDR2 YYEEEE are derived from the germline V gene. V has 7 bases trimmed and J has 4 bases trimmed; junction bases matching no gene number 5.

This clone has just one count. Its antigen specificity is not known. Base quality data are lacking; no much larger clone is found one base away. The research as a whole found: Because counts were too low, about 18 rarely observed V segments, including chromosome 9 orphons, were left out of the earlier analysis of a few hundred of the donors. In a later analysis, some 18,000 TCR beta sequences were associated with specific HLA alleles at a false discovery rate of 0.05. Some IMGT-functional V segments, including TRBV6-2 and TRBV6-3, could not be distinguished by the 87-base-pair reads and were therefore excluded. Broadly in line with IMGT annotations, most TCR beta V segments showed up in productive rearrangements about 87% or about 30% of the time in an earlier analysis of approximately 640 of the donors. The cohort was sequenced for TCR beta chains only, and without alpha or paired-chain data the features that could be detected were limited. A later analysis reported that several top co-occurrence clusters appeared linked to parvovirus B19, influenza, CMV and Epstein-Barr virus. A later genetic analysis associated a missense DCLRE1C variant with V-gene and J-gene trimming of TCR beta chains, and an independent cohort replicated the association. Across donors, most TCR sequences were observed very rarely, whereas some public TCRs were present in many individuals. When HLA alleles, especially DR and DQ, strongly co-occurred, TCR associations were difficult to assign to individual alleles. For the cohort, immune exposure information was limited to CMV serostatus. A later analysis found that HLA-associated TCR beta chains were more clonally expanded and had lower generation probabilities than equally common non-associated chains. According to a later analysis, TCR association rates differed among HLA loci, with DRB1 alleles showing the most associated TCRs and HLA-C alleles showing the fewest. In vitro tests confirmed that a few of the cytomegalovirus-associated TCR beta chains recognize cytomegalovirus antigens. Because HLA typing was missing for some donors at each locus, association tests included only the typed subset. Linkage disequilibrium might explain the correlated functional status among segregating V segments, but an unknown experimental factor could not be ruled out. A total of roughly 160 TCR beta chains were listed by the study as associated with cytomegalovirus. In a later analysis, most CMV-associated TCR beta chains were found to appear HLA-restricted, with HLA associations seemingly driven largely by CMV exposure. The classifier was reported to diagnose cytomegalovirus status with high specificity and sensitivity in both the original cohort and the validation cohort. The presence/absence analyses assumed that sequencing depth was roughly uniform across donors, and that assumption may not be true. A cluster of highly shared sequence variants was judged likely to represent a technical artifact of the sequencing pipeline. A later genetic analysis reported fewer N-insertions in productive TCRs among donors in an Asian-associated ancestry cluster than the roughly 640-donor mean. A further reported finding was that TCR beta sequences accurately predicted the HLA-A and HLA-B alleles for most subjects in the first cohort. The authors suggested that the approach could potentially be extended to other disease states and immunological phenotypes.

This clonotype was obtained from a man younger than 40 in good health. The sequencing sample was made of PBMCs. The chain was built from TRBV5-6 and TRBJ2-1, with TRBD2 identical over 10 junction bases. The DNA sequence follows: TGTGCCAGCTCTGGACTAGCGGCATACAATGAGCAGTTCTTC. Its protein reads: CASSGLAAYNEQFF.